These 23 T cell receptor beta chains originate from one sample sequenced in a study of radiotherapy plus CTLA-4 blockade in lung cancer. Clones were read by immunoSEQ multiplex PCR, and TCRdb kept only the in-frame ones, dropping some. This sample has approximately 52,000 clones, with 65% to 80% found just once. The sequenced sample was peripheral blood, obtained from a patient treated with radiotherapy plus ipilimumab. These receptors were obtained from a human donor with non-small cell lung cancer whose response to radiotherapy plus ipilimumab could not be evaluated.

This chain uses TRBV11-2 with TRBJ1-5; no firm D call. V lost 1 base and J lost 7, with 8 bases in between. There are 13 residues in the CDR3. In germline, CDR1 is SGHAT, CDR2 FQNNGV. In nucleotides, the CDR3 is TGTGCCAGCAGCTTAGGCCAGTACCAGCCCCAGCATTTT. Protein sequence: CASSLGQYQPQHF.

The CDR3 reads CASSPSLAGGVETQYF. The CDR3 DNA follows: TGCGCCAGCAGCCCATCACTAGCGGGAGGTGTAGAGACCCAGTACTTC. This chain joins TRBV5-1 and TRBJ2-5; 12 nucleotides line up with TRBD2. The V gene end was trimmed by 4 bases and the J gene end by 4 bases; junction bases not matched to a gene: 8. CDR1 is SGHRS, CDR2 YFSETQ, per germline. The CDR3 runs 16 residues.

The chain has TRBV19 and TRBJ2-7; TRBD1 matches 7 bases. J was trimmed by 2 bases and V by 2 bases; bases with no gene match: 6. Germline assignment: CDR1 LNHDA and CDR2 SQIVND (reference sequence). The CDR3 loop spans 15 amino acids. CDR3 region: CASSIFPGTAYEQYF. The CDR3 region has the DNA TGTGCCAGTAGTATATTCCCCGGGACAGCCTACGAGCAGTACTTC.

The chain recombines TRBV11-2 with TRBJ2-1; 8 nucleotides line up with TRBD2. V trimming: 5 bases; J trimming: 5 bases; junction bases outside the gene matches: 11. The CDR3 has 16 amino acids. Germline loops: CDR1 SGHAT, CDR2 FQNNGV. The CDR3 reads CASSTHGGGLNNEQFF. The CDR3 region has the DNA TGTGCCAGCAGCACCCACGGGGGGGGCCTGAACAATGAGCAGTTCTTC. The full variable domain, its missing parts supplied by reference TRBV11-2 and TRBJ2-1, is EAGVAQSPRYKIIEKRQSVAFWCNPISGHATLYWYQQILGQGPKLLIQFQNNGVVDDSQLPKDRFSAERLKGVDSTLKIQPAKLEDSAVYLCASSTHGGGLNNEQFFGPGTRLTVL.

The gene calls are TRBV5-1 and TRBJ2-2, with TRBD1 matching 9 bases. Germline-derived CDR1 and CDR2 are SGHRS and YFSETQ. J was trimmed by 0 bases and V by 2 bases; bases with no gene match: 11. The CDR3 totals 19 residues. The CDR3 loop is CASSLLPAGQGTNTGELFF. The CDR3 DNA reads TGCGCCAGCAGCTTATTACCCGCGGGACAGGGAACGAACACCGGGGAGCTGTTTTTT.

The chain is built from TRBV5-1 and TRBJ2-2; TRBD1 matches 7 bases. J gave up 5 bases and V 3 bases, and 4 bases lay outside the gene matches. Looked up from germline, CDR1 is SGHRS and CDR2 is YFSETQ. This CDR3 contains 14 residues. The CDR3 reads CASSSWGQTGELFF. CDR3 sequence (DNA): TGCGCCAGCAGCTCCTGGGGACAGACCGGGGAGCTGTTTTTT.

The chain employs TRBV30 and TRBJ1-6; TRBD1 matches at 7 bases. The trim removed 5 bases at V and 7 bases at J, leaving 8 bases unmatched. From germline, CDR1 is GTSNPN and CDR2 SVGIG (reference sequence). The CDR3 extends over 14 amino acids. CDR3 loop: CAWGQLTGNSPLHF. CDR3 coding DNA: TGTGCCTGGGGGCAGCTGACAGGGAATTCACCCCTCCACTTT.

V usage is TRBV6-5 and J usage is TRBJ1-2; D is ambiguous. In germline, CDR1 is MNHEY, CDR2 SVGAGI. The V gene lost 2 bases and the J gene lost 0 bases, with 7 bases spanning the gap. The CDR3 spans 14 residues. The CDR3 DNA reads as TGTGCCAGCAGTTACCAGTTCACTAACTATGGCTACACCTTC. Amino acid sequence: CASSYQFTNYGYTF.

The chain has TRBV6-5 and TRBJ2-5, with 8 bases fitting TRBD2. The CDR3 runs 16 residues. The V gene's germline CDR1 is MNHEY and CDR2 SVGAGI. V lost 2 bases and J lost 0; bases outside the gene matches: 5. In DNA, the CDR3 is TGTGCCAGCAGTTACGGCGGGGGGCTGTACCAAGAGACCCAGTACTTC. As protein: CASSYGGGLYQETQYF.

The V gene is TRBV5-1, the J gene TRBJ2-7; D unresolved. This CDR3 comprises 15 residues. Germline assignment: CDR1 SGHRS and CDR2 YFSETQ. Trimming removed 1 base at V and 2 bases at J, with 13 bases between. The CDR3 DNA sequence: TGCGCCAGCAGCTTGTCTGCAGGATCGACCTACGAGCAGTACTTC. Amino acid sequence: CASSLSAGSTYEQYF.

This CDR3 is CASSLGQGVKEKLFF. CDR3 sequence (DNA): TGTGCCAGCAGCCTCGGACAGGGGGTTAAGGAAAAACTGTTTTTT. The gene calls are TRBV11-1 and TRBJ1-4; 10 nucleotides line up with TRBD1. There are 15 residues in the CDR3. Trimming removed 5 bases from V and 8 bases from J; junction bases left unmatched: 8. CDR1 and CDR2 from the germline V gene are SGHAT and FQDESV (reference sequence).

The J gene is TRBJ2-2, the V gene TRBV7-6, with unresolved D. Germline V gene data show CDR1 as SGHVS and CDR2 as FNYEAQ. CDR3 size: 14 residues. Deletions cut 1 base from V and 6 bases from J, with 9 bases between. Written as DNA, the CDR3 is TGTGCCAGCAGCTTAGGATTGAGATCCGGGGAGCTGTTTTTT. Its protein product is CASSLGLRSGELFF. Filled out from reference TRBV7-6 and TRBJ2-2, the complete variable domain reads GAGVSQSPRYKVTKRGQDVALRCDPISGHVSLYWYRQALGQGPEFLTYFNYEAQQDKSGLPNDRFSAERPEGSISTLTIQRTEQRDSAMYRCASSLGLRSGELFFGEGSRLTVL.

The chain recombines TRBV29-1 with TRBJ1-1; D may be TRBD1 (5 bases). The CDR3 totals 13 residues. CDR1 is SQVTM, CDR2 ANQGSEA, per germline. Trimming pared 5 bases from V and 3 bases from J, leaving 13 bases between. Here the CDR3 reads CSVRQRLDTEAFF. CDR3 nucleotides: TGCAGCGTTCGACAGCGTTTGGACACTGAAGCTTTCTTT. The full variable domain, in which reference TRBV29-1 and TRBJ1-1 provide the parts outside the CDR3, is SAVISQKPSRDICQRGTSLTIQCQVDSQVTMMFWYRQQPGQSLTLIATANQGSEATYESGFVIDKFPISRPNLTFSTLTVSNMSPEDSSIYLCSVRQRLDTEAFFGQGTRLTVV.

The rearrangement joins TRBV6-1 to TRBJ1-2; D call uncertain. Germline CDR1 reads MNHNS; CDR2 reads SASEGT. This CDR3 is 15 amino acids long. Trimming removed 4 bases at V and 4 bases at J, with 16 bases between. CDR3 in amino acids: CASSAGPGGTYGYTF. CDR3 DNA sequence: TGTGCCAGCAGTGCCGGCCCAGGAGGTACCTATGGCTACACCTTC.

The chain joins TRBV28 to TRBJ2-5; tentative D call: TRBD2 (5 bases). Germline CDR1 MDHEN, CDR2 SYDVKM. CDR3 length: 12 amino acids. With 6 bases removed from V and 2 bases from J, the gap between germline ends came to 7 bases. CDR3 protein: CASRRVQETQYF. In nucleotides, the CDR3 is TGTGCCAGCAGGAGGGTTCAAGAGACCCAGTACTTC.

The V gene is TRBV11-2, the J gene TRBJ2-5; 8 bases map to TRBD2. Germline CDR1 reads SGHAT; CDR2 reads FQNNGV. The CDR3 has 15 residues. With V trimmed by 10 bases and J by 5 bases, 15 bases remained unmatched. CDR3 sequence: CATDPVAGGGETQYF. CDR3 nucleotide sequence: TGTGCCACCGACCCCGTGGCGGGAGGAGGGGAGACCCAGTACTTC.

V gene TRBV2 combines with J gene TRBJ1-6, with TRBD1 matching 12 bases. CDR3 length: 15 residues. J gave up 8 bases and V 6 bases, and 5 bases lay outside the gene matches. Germline-derived CDR1 and CDR2 are SNHLY and FYNNEI. CDR3: CASSGTGGADSPLHF. CDR3 nucleotides: TGTGCCAGCAGCGGGACAGGGGGCGCTGATTCACCCCTCCACTTT.

V usage is TRBV5-6 and J usage is TRBJ2-5; a possible D gene is TRBD2 (6 bases). V lost 5 bases to trimming and J lost 2 bases, with 13 bases between them. The CDR3 extends over 14 amino acids. CDR1 and CDR2 from the germline V gene are SGHDT and YYEEEE. CDR3 DNA: TGTGCCAGCAGATACGGGACTGTACAAGAGACCCAGTACTTC. It encodes CASRYGTVQETQYF.

The chain links TRBV28 to TRBJ2-2, with a possible D match to TRBD2 (7 bases). Between the trimmed V and J ends, which lost 11 bases and 1 base, there was a span of 11 bases. This CDR3 comprises 13 residues. CDR1 and CDR2 (germline): MDHEN, SYDVKM. CDR3 in amino acids: CAGGAGNTGELFF. The CDR3 DNA sequence: TGTGCCGGGGGGGCAGGGAACACCGGGGAGCTGTTTTTT.

The rearrangement links TRBV5-1 to TRBJ1-1; the D gene is possibly TRBD1 (5 bases). This CDR3 contains 15 residues. With 0 bases removed from V and 1 base from J, the gap between germline ends came to 10 bases. Germline V CDR1 and CDR2: SGHRS, YFSETQ. The CDR3 DNA reads TGCGCCAGCAGCTTGGAAGGACAACCGAACACTGAAGCTTTCTTT. It is translated as CASSLEGQPNTEAFF.

V is TRBV7-8 and J is TRBJ1-4; no definite D call. The CDR3 loop spans 12 amino acids. The V end was cut by 4 bases, the J end by 7 bases, with 7 bases between. CDR1 SGHVS and CDR2 FQNEAQ come from the germline V gene. CDR3 bases: TGTGCCAGCAGCTCCTCAGGTGAAAAACTGTTTTTT. It codes for CASSSSGEKLFF.

The V and J genes are TRBV10-1 and TRBJ2-7, with D unresolved. CDR3 length equals 11 residues. Trimming removed 8 bases at V and 3 bases at J, with 8 bases between. The germline V gene encodes CDR1 WNHNN and CDR2 SYGVQD (reference sequence). The CDR3 DNA reads TGCGCCAGCCGAGCCTACTACGAGCAGTACTTC. This gives the protein CASRAYYEQYF.

The V and J genes are TRBV29-1 and TRBJ2-7, with 7 nucleotides matching TRBD1. Germline V gene lookup returns CDR1 SQVTM and CDR2 ANQGSEA. The V gene end was trimmed by 5 bases and the J gene end by 2 bases; junction bases not matched to a gene: 18. The CDR3 has 17 amino acids. The CDR3 here is CSVSPPSLGTATYEQYF. Here the CDR3 DNA reads TGCAGCGTTTCCCCTCCATCCCTCGGGACAGCGACCTACGAGCAGTACTTC.